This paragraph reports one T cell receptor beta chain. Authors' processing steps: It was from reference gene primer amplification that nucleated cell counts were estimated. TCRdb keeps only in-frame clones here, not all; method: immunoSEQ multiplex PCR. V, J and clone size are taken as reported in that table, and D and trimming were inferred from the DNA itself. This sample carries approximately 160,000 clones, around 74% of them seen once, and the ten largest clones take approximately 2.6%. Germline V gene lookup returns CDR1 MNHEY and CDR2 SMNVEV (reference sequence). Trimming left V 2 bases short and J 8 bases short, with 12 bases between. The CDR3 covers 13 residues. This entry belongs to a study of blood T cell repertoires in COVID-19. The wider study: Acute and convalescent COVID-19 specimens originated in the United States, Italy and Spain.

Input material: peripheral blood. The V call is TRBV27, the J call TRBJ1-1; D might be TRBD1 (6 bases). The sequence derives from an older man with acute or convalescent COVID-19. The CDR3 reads CASSLEGGAEAFF. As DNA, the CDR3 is TGTGCCAGCAGTTTAGAAGGGGGAGCGGAAGCTTTCTTT.